The 10 T cell receptor beta chains in this list originate from one sample, sequenced in a study of OX40 agonist ivuxolimab in advanced cancers. The protocol used for the library was the immunoSEQ multiplex PCR assay. Entries here come from immuneACCESS through TCRdb and include only in-frame sequences with V and J called. Some clones fail to appear in such tables; in the studies checked, an unresolved V gene covers under half of the shortfall, and the cause of the remainder is unknown. The sample table lists some 70,000 clones, almost 85% of them with a count of one. The ten largest clones capture 2% to 2.5% of the sample. The sample consisted of CD4+ or CD8+ T cells sorted from blood, taken in a trial of the OX40 agonist ivuxolimab. These receptors came from an adult with an advanced solid tumor such as melanoma, head and neck, liver or kidney cancer.

In its sample, this clone was seen a few times. J is TRBJ2-3 and V is TRBV5-1; no clear D. V gave up 0 bases and J gave up 0 bases, with 8 bases separating them. Germline assignment: CDR1 SGHRS and CDR2 YFSETQ. The CDR3 is made up of 15 amino acids. Written as DNA, the CDR3 is TGCGCCAGCAGCTTGGAGGGAACTAGCACAGATACGCAGTATTTT. Its translation: CASSLEGTSTDTQYF.

This clone was observed a few times. CDR3 residues: CASSKRTDFSNQPQHF. DNA of the CDR3: TGTGCCAGTAGTAAAAGGACAGATTTTAGCAATCAGCCCCAGCATTTT. This chain joins TRBV19 and TRBJ1-5, with TRBD1 as a possible D gene (6 bases). The V end lost 4 bases, the J end lost 0 bases, and 13 bases lay between the germline ends. The CDR3 has 16 residues. Germline assignment: CDR1 LNHDA and CDR2 SQIVND (reference sequence).

Only a few counts were recorded for this clone. V usage is TRBV30 and J usage is TRBJ2-7, with D possibly matching TRBD2 (5 bases). CDR1 and CDR2 (germline): GTSNPN, SVGIG (reference sequence). Trimming shortened V by 1 base and J by 7 bases, and 23 bases separated the two germline ends. This CDR3 contains 16 residues. CDR3 DNA sequence: TGTGCCTGGAGTGCCAAACGGGCAGGAGGAACTAGGGAGCAGTACTTC. Its protein product is CAWSAKRAGGTREQYF.

This chain links TRBV5-5 with TRBJ2-3; unclear D gene. There are 14 residues in the CDR3. V was clipped by 2 bases and J by 2 bases, with 9 bases between them. The V gene's germline CDR1 is SGHKS and CDR2 YYEKEE (reference sequence). The CDR3 is CASSFLGSTDTQYF. CDR3 nucleotides: TGTGCCAGCAGCTTTCTGGGCTCCACAGATACGCAGTATTTT. Filled out from reference TRBV5-5 and TRBJ2-3, the complete variable domain reads DAGVTQSPTHLIKTRGQQVTLRCSPISGHKSVSWYQQVLGQGPQFIFQYYEKEERGRGNFPDRFSARQFPNYSSELNVNALLLGDSALYLCASSFLGSTDTQYFGPGTRLTVL.

The chain joins TRBV5-1 to TRBJ1-1; TRBD1 matches 8 bases. Germline V gene sequence: CDR1 SGHRS, CDR2 YFSETQ. The CDR3 is made up of 15 amino acids. V lost 3 bases and J lost 5; bases outside the gene matches: 9. This CDR3 reads CASSSGTGKGTEAFF. In DNA, the CDR3 is TGCGCCAGCAGCTCCGGGACAGGTAAAGGAACTGAAGCTTTCTTT.

This clone has more than one count but fewer than ten. Other DNA sequences in the sample encode the same CDR3. The V gene is TRBV4-3, the J gene TRBJ1-1; unclear D gene. Germline assignment: CDR1 LGHNA and CDR2 YSLEER. V was pared by 0 bases and J by 0 bases, with 14 bases between. The CDR3 is 17 amino acids. CDR3 residues: CASSQEPTPTLNTEAFF. The CDR3 DNA sequence: TGCGCCAGCAGCCAAGAACCGACACCTACCTTGAACACTGAAGCTTTCTTT.

The chain joins TRBV7-9 to TRBJ1-3; tentatively, D is TRBD1 (6 bases). Trimming cost V 6 bases and J 5 bases, with 14 bases left between them. Germline-derived CDR1 and CDR2 are SEHNR and FQNEAQ (reference sequence). This CDR3 is 14 amino acids long. The CDR3 sequence is CASSLSGQRNTIYF. CDR3 in DNA: TGTGCCAGCAGTCTGTCGGGACAAAGAAACACCATATATTTT.

The chain uses TRBV18 and TRBJ1-5, with 9 bases identical to TRBD1. Germline V lookup: CDR1 KGHSH, CDR2 LQKENI. The junction had 8 bases not matched to a gene; V was cut back by 4 bases and J by 1 base. The CDR3 sequence is 17 residues long. CDR3 protein: CASSLTPGQGSNQPQHF. The CDR3 nucleotides read TGTGCCAGCTCACTAACCCCGGGACAGGGAAGCAATCAGCCCCAGCATTTT. The entire variable domain, with the rest obtained from reference TRBV18 and TRBJ1-5, is as follows: NAGVMQNPRHLVRRRGQEARLRCSPMKGHSHVYWYRQLPEEGLKFMVYLQKENIIDESGMPKERFSAEFPKEGPSILRIQQVVRGDSAAYFCASSLTPGQGSNQPQHFGDGTRLSIL.

The chain couples TRBV6-5 to TRBJ2-7; D remains unclear. The CDR3 loop spans 15 amino acids. The V gene lost 6 bases and the J gene lost 5 bases, with 20 bases spanning the gap. CDR1 is MNHEY, CDR2 SVGAGI, per germline. The DNA for the CDR3 is TGTGCCAGCAGCCTTGACGATTCGCGGCCCAACGAGCAGTACTTC. The encoded protein is CASSLDDSRPNEQYF.

The J gene is TRBJ2-3, the V gene TRBV28, with TRBD1 identical over 7 bases. CDR1 is MDHEN, CDR2 SYDVKM, per germline. The ends lost 8 bases at V and 0 bases at J; junction bases unmatched: 11. This CDR3 comprises 16 residues. This CDR3 is CASGGTGASSTDTQYF. The CDR3 DNA follows: TGTGCCAGCGGGGGTACAGGGGCCAGTAGCACAGATACGCAGTATTTT.